Below are 27 T cell receptor beta chains sequenced from a single sample in a study of T cell repertoires in cytomegalovirus infection (dated by TCRdb to between 2017 and 2020). Reads for this sample came from an Illumina HiSeq 1500. TCRdb trimmed public reads at Q25 via fastp, called clones via MiXCR and kept in-frame beta chains. Each entry is one CDR3 protein sequence, shown with its most common DNA and genes. A total of 640,000 or so distinct CDR3 sequences appear in this sample, around a third of them only once. Of the sample, around a sixth falls within the top ten clones. The sample's treatment or condition label is to be understood as: in vitro stimulation with specific CMV peptide epitopes to enrich CMV-specific T cells. No antigen is known for these receptors. The sequences come from cultured PBMCs, collected from culture after CMV antigen stimulation. Source of these receptors: a human donor in good health (CMV status not recorded). Some clones in this sample may be carry-over from other donors' samples.

This clonotype was found a few times. The chain couples TRBV12-3 or TRBV12-4 to TRBJ1-2, with 7 bases matching TRBD1. The CDR3 runs to 13 residues. J was trimmed by 2 bases and V by 5 bases; bases with no gene match: 2. CDR3 DNA sequence: TGTGCCAGCAGTGTACAGGGGAACTATGGCTACACCTTC. It is translated as CASSVQGNYGYTF.

For this clonotype: A much larger clonotype is one base distant, so this may be a read error. Since no conserved phenylalanine or tryptophan closes the CDR3, a read error is the likely cause. This rearrangement joins TRBV7-9 to TRBJ2-1; a weak D match, TRBD2 (6 bases). The V and J ends lost 4 bases and 5 bases respectively, with 21 bases between them. This CDR3 has 17 amino acids. CDR1 and CDR2 (germline): SEHNR, FQNEAQ (reference sequence). The DNA for the CDR3 is TGTGCCAGCAGCTCCCCCGCTCGGCGGGGAGCAGACAATGAGCAGTTCGTC. Protein product: CASSSPARRGADNEQFV.

V gene TRBV27 combines with J gene TRBJ1-1; 10 positions match TRBD1. The ends lost 3 bases at V and 4 bases at J; junction bases unmatched: 8. CDR3 length equals 16 residues. Germline V CDR1 and CDR2: MNHEY, SMNVEV (reference sequence). The CDR3 nucleotides read TGTGCCAGCAGTTTGGCGACAGGGGGCCAAACCACTGAAGCTTTCTTT. Its translation: CASSLATGGQTTEAFF.

V usage is TRBV7-2 and J usage is TRBJ2-3; D ambiguous. The CDR3 has 13 amino acids. V lost 2 bases to trimming and J lost 5 bases, with 8 bases between them. Germline CDR1 and CDR2: SGHTA and FQGNSA. The CDR3 loop reads CASSLPAEDTQYF. CDR3 DNA sequence: TGTGCCAGCAGCTTACCCGCCGAAGATACGCAGTATTTT.

This clonotype turned up a few times. The chain has TRBV12-3 or TRBV12-4 and TRBJ1-3; D perhaps matches TRBD1 (6 bases). This CDR3 spans 14 amino acids. Deletions cut 7 bases from V and 3 bases from J, with 13 bases between. The CDR3 sequence is CASKPTGNGNTIYF. Written as DNA, the CDR3 is TGTGCCAGCAAACCTACAGGGAATGGAAACACCATATATTTT.

In the case of this clonotype: A much larger clonotype is one base distant, so this may be a read error. The CDR3 is CASCSGGFQYF. CDR3 nucleotides: TGTGCCAGCTGCTCCGGGGGATTTCAGTACTTC. The genes are TRBV7-2 and TRBJ2-4; a weak D match, TRBD2 (6 bases). The germline CDR1 and CDR2 sequences are SGHTA and FQGNSA. This CDR3 contains 11 residues. V was pared by 8 bases and J by 11 bases, with 13 bases between.

The CDR3 nucleotides read TGTGCCAGCAGCCCCTGGGGCTCCAGAGGCCCCACAGATACGCAGTATTTT. This encodes CASSPWGSRGPTDTQYF. The gene calls are TRBV7-6 and TRBJ2-3; tentatively, D is TRBD1 (5 bases). Germline CDR1 reads SGHVS; CDR2 reads FNYEAQ. V lost 5 bases and J lost 2, with 20 bases in between. The CDR3 is 17 amino acids.

The V and J genes are TRBV6-1 and TRBJ1-1; D unresolved. This CDR3 region has 12 residues. V was cut by 7 bases and J by 4 bases, with 10 bases left in between. CDR1 is MNHNS, CDR2 SASEGT, per germline. Here the CDR3 DNA reads TGTGCCAGCAACCTACAGATCACTGAAGCTTTCTTT. Translation gives CASNLQITEAFF.

V and J are TRBV27 and TRBJ1-2, with 10 bases fitting TRBD1. V lost 7 bases, J lost 9 bases, and 8 bases stayed unmatched. Germline loops: CDR1 MNHEY, CDR2 SMNVEV (reference sequence). The CDR3 contains 13 residues. The CDR3 DNA reads TGTGCCAGCATTCTGGGACAGGGGAGATGCTACACCTTC. This sequence encodes CASILGQGRCYTF.

This clonotype was detected ten times or more. The chain joins TRBV7-2 to TRBJ2-7; the match to TRBD2 covers 7 bases. CDR1 and CDR2 (germline): SGHTA, FQGNSA. CDR3 length: 17 amino acids. Trimming at V came to 2 bases and at J to 6 bases, leaving 16 bases not matched to a gene. The CDR3 DNA reads as TGTGCCAGCAGCTTAACTGGGTGGAAAACGCCGGGGGGCGAGCAGTACTTC. Amino acids: CASSLTGWKTPGGEQYF.

The rearrangement links TRBV4-3 to TRBJ1-2; D perhaps matches TRBD1 (5 bases). The germline V and J ends were trimmed by 1 base and 4 bases, with 16 bases remaining between them. Germline lookup yields CDR1 LGHNA and CDR2 YSLEER. The CDR3 is 16 amino acids. DNA of the CDR3: TGCGCCAGCAGCCAAGTCCCAACAGGAGAAGTCTATGGCTACACCTTC. As protein: CASSQVPTGEVYGYTF.

The J gene is TRBJ1-5, the V gene TRBV6-1; 7 bases fit TRBD1. The CDR3 contains 16 residues. Germline CDR1 MNHNS, CDR2 SASEGT. V gave up 8 bases and J gave up 7 bases; unmatched junction bases: 17. The CDR3 is CASRDRAGGYRQPQHF. CDR3 nucleotides: TGTGCCAGCCGCGACCGAGCAGGGGGTTATCGGCAGCCCCAGCATTTT.

This clonotype was seen a few times. The V and J genes are TRBV5-4 and TRBJ2-3; D may match TRBD1 or TRBD2 (6 bases each). The V gene lost 1 base and the J gene lost 3 bases, with 12 bases spanning the gap. The CDR3 totals 15 residues. Germline V gene lookup returns CDR1 SGHNT and CDR2 YYREEE (reference sequence). The CDR3 here is CASSLMGGRTDTQYF. The CDR3, as DNA: TGTGCCAGCAGCTTGATGGGGGGCAGGACAGATACGCAGTATTTT.

This clonotype occurred many times. This chain connects TRBV7-8 to TRBJ2-7, with 13 bases lining up with TRBD2. The CDR3 is made up of 17 amino acids. The V segment lost 1 base and the J segment 4 bases; nucleotides outside the gene matches: 7. Germline values: CDR1 SGHVS, CDR2 FQNEAQ. CDR3 residues: CASSLVLAGGPKYEQYF. CDR3 sequence (DNA): TGTGCCAGCAGCTTAGTACTAGCGGGAGGGCCGAAGTACGAGCAGTACTTC. The whole variable domain, remainder taken from reference TRBV7-8 and TRBJ2-7, is GAGVSQSPRYKVAKRGQDVALRCDPISGHVSLFWYQQALGQGPEFLTYFQNEAQLDKSGLPSDRFFAERPEGSVSTLKIQRTQQEDSAVYLCASSLVLAGGPKYEQYFGPGTRLTVT.

In its sample, this clonotype was seen many times. J is TRBJ1-1 and V is TRBV12-3 or TRBV12-4, with 7 bases aligning to TRBD1. J gave up 8 bases and V 5 bases, and 8 bases lay outside the gene matches. This CDR3 is built from 13 residues. CDR3 DNA sequence: TGTGCCAGCAGTACCAACCACAGGGGCGAAGCTTTCTTT. Its translation is CASSTNHRGEAFF.

The chain joins TRBV4-1 to TRBJ2-5; 10 bases are shared with TRBD2. The germline gives CDR1 MGHRA, CDR2 YSYEKL. The ends lost 2 bases at V and 2 bases at J; junction bases unmatched: 5. This CDR3 region has 16 residues. The CDR3 region is CASSQLGLAAQETQYF. In nucleotides, the CDR3 is TGCGCCAGCAGCCAACTCGGACTAGCGGCACAAGAGACCCAGTACTTC.

This clonotype came up a few times. V is TRBV7-8 and J is TRBJ1-5, with a possible D match to TRBD1 (6 bases). This CDR3 contains 14 residues. V gave up 3 bases and J gave up 7 bases, with 13 bases separating them. CDR1 SGHVS and CDR2 FQNEAQ come from the germline V gene. Here the CDR3 reads CASSLDSAVQPQHF. The CDR3 DNA reads TGTGCCAGCAGCTTGGACAGTGCGGTCCAGCCCCAGCATTTT.

This clonotype was seen repeatedly, ten times or more. The chain couples TRBV7-2 to TRBJ2-2; 9 nucleotides match TRBD2. V lost 4 bases, J lost 3 bases, and 9 bases stayed unmatched. The CDR3 spans 17 residues. CDR1 is SGHTA and CDR2 is FQGNSA in the germline V gene. This CDR3 is CASSSEIAGAHTGELFF. The CDR3 DNA follows: TGTGCCAGCAGCTCCGAAATAGCGGGGGCCCACACCGGGGAGCTGTTTTTT.

This clonotype was detected only a few times. The V call is TRBV12-3 or TRBV12-4, the J call TRBJ2-7; perhaps TRBD1 as D (5 bases). Trimming removed 0 bases from V and 1 base from J, with 7 bases in between. The CDR3 has 14 amino acids. This chain's CDR3 is CASSLARVSYEQYF. For the CDR3, the DNA is TGTGCCAGCAGTTTAGCCAGGGTTTCCTACGAGCAGTACTTC.

The genes are TRBV6-6 and TRBJ1-2; 7 bases fit TRBD1. The ends lost 2 bases at V and 3 bases at J; junction bases unmatched: 15. Per germline, CDR1 MNHNY and CDR2 SVGAGI (reference sequence). The CDR3 extends over 18 amino acids. The CDR3 nucleotides read TGTGCCAGCAGTTACAGCGCGATACAGGGGCCAGCGTACTATGGCTACACCTTC. It codes for CASSYSAIQGPAYYGYTF.

The sample holds many counts of this clonotype. This chain uses TRBV7-2 with TRBJ2-3; D might be TRBD1 (5 bases). The germline V and J ends were trimmed by 4 bases and 0 bases, with 17 bases remaining between them. Per the germline V gene, CDR1 is SGHTA and CDR2 is FQGNSA. The length of the CDR3 is 17 residues. CDR3 residues: CASSSPKGLVSTDTQYF. The CDR3 DNA is TGTGCCAGCAGCTCCCCCAAGGGGCTAGTGAGCACAGATACGCAGTATTTT.

V usage is TRBV7-2 and J usage is TRBJ1-5; TRBD1 might be the D (5 bases). V was cut by 1 base and J by 2 bases, with 9 bases left in between. This CDR3 spans 15 amino acids. Germline V gene data show CDR1 as SGHTA and CDR2 as FQGNSA. Written as DNA, the CDR3 is TGTGCCAGCAGCTTAGGGACATGGGGCAATCAGCCCCAGCATTTT. Translating it yields CASSLGTWGNQPQHF.

This clonotype has more than one count but fewer than ten. The CDR3 sequence is CASSPGAGWDTQYF. CDR3 nucleotides: TGTGCCAGCAGCCCTGGGGCGGGGTGGGATACGCAGTATTTT. The chain links TRBV7-2 to TRBJ2-3, with a weak D call TRBD2 (6 bases). Germline V gives CDR1 SGHTA, CDR2 FQGNSA. The CDR3 consists of 14 residues. The germline V and J ends were trimmed by 5 bases and 6 bases, with 15 bases remaining between them.

The chain combines TRBV7-2 with TRBJ2-2, with D possibly TRBD2 on 5 matching bases. Germline V gives CDR1 SGHTA, CDR2 FQGNSA. This CDR3 spans 16 amino acids. V was clipped by 5 bases and J by 4 bases, with 17 bases between them. The CDR3: CASSSRASISTGELFF. The CDR3 DNA reads TGTGCCAGCAGCAGCCGGGCTAGCATCTCCACCGGGGAGCTGTTTTTT.

This clonotype was seen at least ten times. The chain uses TRBV7-2 and TRBJ2-7; D is unresolved. The CDR3 has 11 amino acids. V shed 3 bases and J shed 5 bases, with 5 bases lying between them. CDR1 SGHTA and CDR2 FQGNSA come from the germline V gene. CDR3 nucleotide sequence: TGTGCCAGCAGCTTCTCTCACGAGCAGTACTTC. Amino acids: CASSFSHEQYF.

This chain uses TRBV7-6 with TRBJ1-1, with D perhaps matching TRBD1 (5 bases). V lost 2 bases to trimming and J lost 4 bases, with 14 bases between them. Germline V gives CDR1 SGHVS, CDR2 FNYEAQ. The CDR3 consists of 15 residues. In nucleotides, the CDR3 is TGTGCCAGCAGCTTATCCGAGGCAGGGACCACTGAAGCTTTCTTT. Amino acid sequence: CASSLSEAGTTEAFF.

Points on this clonotype: At one end the junction does not follow the germline gene, possibly because of a read error. V gene TRBV6-2 or TRBV6-3 combines with J gene TRBJ2-3; tentative D call: TRBD2 (6 bases). Germline CDR1 is MNHEY and CDR2 is SVGEGT. This CDR3 is built from 15 residues. In DNA form, the CDR3 reads TGTGCCAGCAGTTCGCGGGGTGATAGCACTGATACGCAGTATTTT. It is translated as CASSSRGDSTDTQYF.